The 21 T cell receptor beta chains given below trace back to one sample, sequenced in a study of T cell repertoires in cytomegalovirus infection. Each CDR3 protein is one row after TCRdb ran MiXCR on the reads. The sample includes fewer than 950,000 distinct CDR3 sequences, 32% of them seen just once. These receptors are not linked to any known antigen. This material consisted of cultured CD8+ T cells from PBMCs, taken from culture after CMV antigen stimulation. The source is a human donor in good health (CMV status not recorded). Some clones in this sample may be carry-over from other donors' samples.

This clonotype was detected only a few times. The genes are TRBV7-9 and TRBJ1-1; tentative D call: TRBD1 (6 bases). The V and J ends lost 0 bases and 8 bases respectively, with 16 bases between them. Germline loops: CDR1 SEHNR, CDR2 FQNEAQ (reference sequence). This CDR3 is 15 amino acids long. CDR3 nucleotides: TGTGCCAGCAGCTTAGCGACCCAGGGGCCCGGGGAAGCTTTCTTT. Encoded protein: CASSLATQGPGEAFF.

The table lists this clonotype with a few counts. The chain employs TRBV13 and TRBJ2-5; no reliable D call. The CDR3 has 15 amino acids. Trimming took 7 bases from V and 3 from J, leaving 18 bases between them. Germline loops: CDR1 PRHDT, CDR2 FYEKMQ (reference sequence). CDR3 DNA: TGTGCCAGCACGCGTATAGAACAGCTCGAAGAGACCCAGTACTTC. It translates to CASTRIEQLEETQYF. The entire variable domain, with the rest obtained from reference TRBV13 and TRBJ2-5, is as follows: AAGVIQSPRHLIKEKRETATLKCYPIPRHDTVYWYQQGPGQDPQFLISFYEKMQSDKGSIPDRFSAQQFSDYHSELNMSSLELGDSALYFCASTRIEQLEETQYFGPGTRLLVL.

The chain couples TRBV7-4 to TRBJ1-1; D not resolved. Trimming stripped 3 bases from V and 3 bases from J, with 17 bases between. This CDR3 has 16 residues. Germline V lookup: CDR1 SGHVT, CDR2 SQSDAQ. In nucleotides, the CDR3 is TGTGCCAGCAGCTTTGGGCGAAGGAGCGCGTACACTGAAGCTTTCTTT. Amino acids: CASSFGRRSAYTEAFF.

V is TRBV28 and J is TRBJ2-3, with 7 bases fitting TRBD2. Germline-derived CDR1 and CDR2 are MDHEN and SYDVKM. CDR3 size: 17 residues. V lost 6 bases to trimming and J lost 1 base; unmatched junction nucleotides: 13. CDR3 bases: TGTGCCAGCAGAACAAGGGTGGGGACTACACGCACAGATACGCAGTATTTT. It yields the protein CASRTRVGTTRTDTQYF.

The rearrangement joins TRBV15 to TRBJ1-1; D call uncertain. CDR1 and CDR2 (germline): LNHNV, YYDKDF (reference sequence). The length of the CDR3 is 14 residues. The germline V and J ends were trimmed by 0 bases and 0 bases, with 5 bases remaining between them. CDR3 DNA: TGTGCCACCAGCAGAGATCGGATGAACACTGAAGCTTTCTTT. It specifies CATSRDRMNTEAFF.

The gene calls are TRBV12-3 or TRBV12-4 and TRBJ2-1, with 12 bases that match TRBD1. V dropped 6 bases and J dropped 6; count of bases not matched to a gene: 6. This CDR3 is 15 amino acids long. The CDR3 is CASSAPGQGANEQFF. The CDR3 DNA sequence: TGTGCCAGCAGCGCCCCGGGACAGGGGGCCAATGAGCAGTTCTTC.

The chain links TRBV10-3 to TRBJ2-7; 8 bases line up with TRBD1. The J segment lost 2 bases and the V segment lost 5 bases, leaving 2 bases of the junction unmatched. Germline CDR1 and CDR2: ENHRY and SYGVKD. This CDR3 contains 13 residues. In nucleotides, the CDR3 is TGTGCCATCAGTCCGGGACAGGCCTACGAGCAGTACTTC. Its translation is CAISPGQAYEQYF.

CDR3 DNA: TGTGCCAGCAGACCTGTAGGGGGAGGGAACTATGGCTACACCTTC. Protein: CASRPVGGGNYGYTF. The chain recombines TRBV6-5 with TRBJ1-2, with D perhaps matching TRBD1 (6 bases). V was clipped by 6 bases and J by 2 bases, with 16 bases between them. Germline CDR1 is MNHEY and CDR2 is SVGAGI. CDR3 length: 15 amino acids.

This chain connects TRBV6-2 or TRBV6-3 to TRBJ1-1; D is undetermined. The CDR3 spans 13 residues. V was clipped by 6 bases and J by 2 bases, with 10 bases between them. Germline-derived CDR1 and CDR2 are MNHEY and SVGEGT. CDR3 amino acids: CASRDTVNTEAFF. Here the CDR3 DNA reads TGTGCCAGCAGGGATACAGTAAACACTGAAGCTTTCTTT.

The chain joins TRBV27 to TRBJ1-1; 9 bases are a match to TRBD1. The length of the CDR3 is 16 residues. Losses at the gene ends were 3 bases for V and 5 bases for J; bases not matched to a gene: 10. Germline assignment: CDR1 MNHEY and CDR2 SMNVEV (reference sequence). The CDR3 DNA sequence: TGTGCCAGCAGTTTGCAAGTCCGGGACAGGGAAACTGAAGCTTTCTTT. It encodes CASSLQVRDRETEAFF.

This rearrangement joins TRBV4-1 to TRBJ1-5; weak D call: TRBD1 (5 bases). The CDR3 sequence is 14 residues long. CDR1 MGHRA and CDR2 YSYEKL come from the germline V gene. The V and J ends lost 6 bases and 4 bases respectively, with 13 bases between them. CDR3 sequence reads: CASSLDTLNQPQHF. For the CDR3, the DNA is TGCGCCAGCAGTTTGGACACCTTAAATCAGCCCCAGCATTTT.

This clonotype was seen a handful of times. This chain joins TRBV11-2 and TRBJ2-2, with D possibly being TRBD1 or TRBD2 (6 bases each). Trimming removed 7 bases at V and 0 bases at J, with 9 bases between. CDR1 is SGHAT, CDR2 FQNNGV, per germline. This CDR3 spans 14 amino acids. DNA of the CDR3: TGTGCCAGCATCGGGGGCCCGAACACCGGGGAGCTGTTTTTT. Amino acids: CASIGGPNTGELFF.

The rearrangement joins TRBV7-9 to TRBJ1-2, with TRBD1 as a possible D gene (5 bases). Trimming removed 3 bases from V and 4 bases from J, with 12 bases in between. Germline V gene lookup returns CDR1 SEHNR and CDR2 FQNEAQ (reference sequence). The CDR3 runs 14 residues. The CDR3 is CASSLGPQFYGYTF. As DNA, the CDR3 is TGTGCCAGCAGCTTGGGGCCCCAGTTCTATGGCTACACCTTC.

To note about this clonotype: A read error may account for a junction end that differs from germline. The chain recombines TRBV5-1 with TRBJ1-6; possibly TRBD1 for D (6 bases). The CDR3 sequence is 17 residues long. CDR1 SGHRS and CDR2 YFSETQ come from the germline V gene. The CDR3 nucleotides are TGCGCCAGCAGCTTGGGAACAGGGCGCTCCTATAATTCACCCCTCGACTTT. This gives the protein CASSLGTGRSYNSPLDF.

Note on this clonotype: Because it lacks the conserved phenylalanine or tryptophan at the end, this CDR3 is likely a read error. V gene TRBV6-1 combines with J gene TRBJ1-2; the match to TRBD1 covers 7 bases. J gave up 5 bases and V 4 bases, and 13 bases lay outside the gene matches. Germline-derived CDR1 and CDR2 are MNHNS and SASEGT. The CDR3 is 16 amino acids. CDR3 in DNA: TGTGCCAGCAGTGCCTCCTTTTACAGGGGAAATTATGGCTACACCTCC. Translating it yields CASSASFYRGNYGYTS.

This clonotype was seen a few times. The chain couples TRBV5-5 to TRBJ2-1, with 10 bases matching TRBD1. This CDR3 has 16 amino acids. With 1 base clipped from V and 4 bases from J, the junction kept 5 bases outside the gene matches. The germline V gene encodes CDR1 SGHKS and CDR2 YYEKEE (reference sequence). CDR3 sequence: CASSLFGQGGYNEQFF. CDR3 DNA sequence: TGTGCCAGCAGCTTGTTTGGACAGGGGGGATACAATGAGCAGTTCTTC.

This clonotype has only a few counts. The chain joins TRBV2 to TRBJ2-7, with a weak D call TRBD1 (6 bases). CDR3 length: 18 amino acids. V lost 8 bases, J lost 5 bases, and 31 bases lay in between. From germline, CDR1 is SNHLY and CDR2 FYNNEI. Written as DNA, the CDR3 is TGTGCCAGCGGCCCAGGCACAGGCGGACAGACGGAGAGGGACGAGCAGTACTTC. Amino acids: CASGPGTGGQTERDEQYF.

The V gene is TRBV27, the J gene TRBJ1-6; weak D call: TRBD1 (5 bases). The V gene's germline CDR1 is MNHEY and CDR2 SMNVEV (reference sequence). V gave up 6 bases and J gave up 8 bases, with 14 bases separating them. There are 14 residues in the CDR3. The CDR3: CASRTDWGHSPLHF. The DNA for the CDR3 is TGTGCCAGCAGAACAGATTGGGGCCATTCACCCCTCCACTTT.

This chain links TRBV6-1 with TRBJ2-5; the match to TRBD1 covers 8 bases. After removal of 7 bases from V and 0 bases from J, the junction contained 10 bases not matched to a gene. This CDR3 contains 16 residues. Per germline, CDR1 MNHNS and CDR2 SASEGT. CDR3 in amino acids: CASTLNGDRHQETQYF. CDR3 sequence (DNA): TGTGCCAGCACCTTAAATGGGGACAGGCACCAAGAGACCCAGTACTTC.

This sequence joins TRBV12-3 or TRBV12-4 and TRBJ1-1; D is possibly TRBD1 (5 bases). Trimming shortened V by 7 bases and J by 1 base, and 16 bases separated the two germline ends. The CDR3 runs 15 residues. The DNA of the CDR3 is TGTGCCAGCAACCCCGTAAGGGGCGCGAACACTGAAGCTTTCTTT. It specifies CASNPVRGANTEAFF.

The rearrangement joins TRBV6-5 to TRBJ1-2; no reliable D call. There are 14 residues in the CDR3. Trimming took off 0 bases at V and 2 bases at J, with 7 bases between the two ends. Germline lookup yields CDR1 MNHEY and CDR2 SVGAGI. The CDR3 DNA sequence: TGTGCCAGCAGTTACTCGCCAGCAAACTATGGCTACACCTTC. This gives the protein CASSYSPANYGYTF.